Below, 27 T cell receptor beta chains from the same sample are listed, as sequenced in a study of CD8 T cells in ankylosing spondylitis. These receptors have no known antigen. Findings of the study overall: About 8 highly homologous variants made up a TCR beta motif, and this motif appeared characteristic of ankylosing spondylitis blood.

MiXCR was run by TCRdb on the 5' RACE reads, yielding one entry per CDR3 protein. The data hold about 450,000 distinct CDR3 sequences, with around 26% observed a single time. Sequenced: blood, either unsorted or a sorted T cell fraction (not recorded which). The origin of the receptors is a male donor with ankylosing spondylitis.

The table lists this clonotype with a few counts. The chain couples TRBV12-3 or TRBV12-4 to TRBJ2-2, with a weak D call TRBD2 (6 bases). This CDR3 is built from 14 residues. With 0 bases removed from V and 7 bases from J, the gap between germline ends came to 9 bases. CDR3: CASSLAGGGGELFF. The CDR3, as DNA: TGTGCCAGCAGTTTAGCGGGAGGCGGCGGGGAGCTGTTTTTT.

V usage is TRBV6-2 or TRBV6-3 and J usage is TRBJ2-7; 7 bases are shared with TRBD2. The trim removed 7 bases at V and 8 bases at J, leaving 14 bases unmatched. The CDR3 loop spans 14 amino acids. Germline V CDR1 and CDR2: MNHEY, SVGEGT. The CDR3 nucleotides are TGTGCCAGCACCTCTAGCGGCCTTAATACACAGCAGTACTTC. This gives the protein CASTSSGLNTQQYF.

This clonotype showed up just a few times. CDR3 protein: CSAQEHSFNEQFF. The CDR3 nucleotides read TGCAGTGCCCAGGAGCATAGTTTCAATGAGCAGTTCTTC. This chain links TRBV20-1 with TRBJ2-1; D is uncertain. Trimming pared 6 bases from V and 6 bases from J, leaving 15 bases between. The CDR3 has 13 amino acids. Germline values: CDR1 DFQATT, CDR2 SNEGSKA (reference sequence).

The chain joins TRBV20-1 to TRBJ2-1; 13 nucleotides align to TRBD2. Germline V lookup: CDR1 DFQATT, CDR2 SNEGSKA (reference sequence). J gave up 6 bases and V 3 bases, and 8 bases lay outside the gene matches. The CDR3 is 16 amino acids. CDR3 residues: CSARKGGLAGSNEQFF. CDR3 bases: TGCAGTGCTAGGAAAGGGGGACTAGCGGGATCCAATGAGCAGTTCTTC.

This clonotype was detected a few times. The CDR3 is CSAGGHRYTEAFF. The DNA of the CDR3 is TGCAGTGCAGGCGGACATCGATACACTGAAGCTTTCTTT. The chain has TRBV20-1 and TRBJ1-1; D is possibly TRBD1 (5 bases). Germline assignment: CDR1 DFQATT and CDR2 SNEGSKA (reference sequence). This CDR3 region has 13 residues. Trimming cost V 6 bases and J 3 bases, with 14 bases left between them.

J is TRBJ2-3 and V is TRBV4-2; D is unclear. V was clipped by 0 bases and J by 0 bases, with 7 bases between them. CDR3 length: 15 residues. Per the germline V gene, CDR1 is LGHNA and CDR2 is YNFKEQ. CDR3 bases: TGTGCCAGCAGCCAAGATGCACAGAGCACAGATACGCAGTATTTT. Residues: CASSQDAQSTDTQYF.

This clonotype was recorded once. This is likely a read error, given that the CDR3 carries no conserved phenylalanine or tryptophan at its end. The J gene is TRBJ1-1, the V gene TRBV11-2; D uncertain. This CDR3 comprises 14 residues. In germline, CDR1 is SGHAT, CDR2 FQNNGV. Trimming pared 0 bases from V and 0 bases from J, leaving 5 bases between. The CDR3 coding sequence is TGTGCCAGCAGCTTAGAAAGACTGAACACTGAAGCTTTCTCT. Protein: CASSLERLNTEAFS.

This clonotype was observed many times. The genes are TRBV5-1 and TRBJ2-6; D unresolved. V was cut by 10 bases and J by 3 bases, with 11 bases left in between. Looked up from germline, CDR1 is SGHRS and CDR2 is YFSETQ. The CDR3 is made up of 13 amino acids. The CDR3 nucleotides are TGCGCCTCCGCTCAAGATGGGGCCAACGTCCTGACTTTC. Its translation: CASAQDGANVLTF.

This clonotype has a handful of counts. The chain couples TRBV30 to TRBJ2-1; D is ambiguous. Trimming took off 3 bases at V and 7 bases at J, with 16 bases between the two ends. The CDR3 totals 14 residues. Germline CDR1 is GTSNPN and CDR2 is SVGIG (reference sequence). The CDR3 region has the DNA TGTGCCTGGAGAAAGGTGGGTGTGTTGAATGAGCAGTTCTTC. Protein: CAWRKVGVLNEQFF.

This clonotype was seen a handful of times. The chain combines TRBV7-9 with TRBJ2-7; TRBD2 matches at 7 bases. V shed 5 bases and J 0 bases; nucleotides not matched to a gene: 7. The CDR3 totals 15 residues. Germline values: CDR1 SEHNR, CDR2 FQNEAQ (reference sequence). CDR3 sequence reads: CASSPSGYSSYEQYF. The CDR3 region has the DNA TGTGCCAGCAGCCCTAGCGGATATAGCTCCTACGAGCAGTACTTC.

This clonotype was seen a handful of times. The CDR3 nucleotides are TGTGCCAGCTCTCCTTATGGAGGGGAGAACACTGAAGCTTTCTTT. The encoded protein is CASSPYGGENTEAFF. The chain links TRBV18 to TRBJ1-1; perhaps TRBD1 as D (5 bases). Trimming removed 6 bases at V and 1 base at J, with 15 bases between. Germline V gene sequence: CDR1 KGHSH, CDR2 LQKENI. The CDR3 length is 15 residues.

The V and J genes are TRBV2 and TRBJ2-1; 9 bases align to TRBD2. The CDR3 loop spans 15 amino acids. After removal of 6 bases from V and 1 base from J, the junction contained 4 bases not matched to a gene. The germline CDR1 and CDR2 sequences are SNHLY and FYNNEI. The CDR3 region is CASRLAGSSYNEQFF. The DNA for the CDR3 is TGTGCCAGCAGGCTAGCGGGAAGTTCCTACAATGAGCAGTTCTTC.

The chain has TRBV12-3 or TRBV12-4 and TRBJ1-4; 8 nucleotides match TRBD1. The CDR3 is made up of 21 amino acids. J was trimmed by 8 bases and V by 5 bases; bases with no gene match: 28. Here the CDR3 DNA reads TGTGCCAGCAGTCTAACGGACAGGGCACGCCACAATCAGGAAAGAGGGGAAAAACTGTTTTTT. This encodes CASSLTDRARHNQERGEKLFF.

In its sample, this clonotype was seen many times. The chain joins TRBV5-1 to TRBJ2-1, with 7 bases lining up with TRBD1. The V and J ends lost 0 bases and 6 bases, in that order; junction bases with no gene match: 6. The CDR3 consists of 15 residues. Germline lookup yields CDR1 SGHRS and CDR2 YFSETQ. The CDR3 DNA is TGCGCCAGCAGCTTGGTTCCAGGGGGTGGCAATGAGCAGTTCTTC. It yields the protein CASSLVPGGGNEQFF.

This clonotype was seen more than once but under ten times. This chain connects TRBV24-1 to TRBJ2-5, with D uncertain. Germline lookup yields CDR1 KGHDR and CDR2 SFDVKD. Trimming shortened V by 2 bases and J by 2 bases, and 8 bases separated the two germline ends. This CDR3 comprises 14 residues. Written as DNA, the CDR3 is TGTGCCACCAGTGATTGGTCCAGACAAGAGACCCAGTACTTC. Residues: CATSDWSRQETQYF.

This clonotype was counted only a few times. V gene TRBV7-9 combines with J gene TRBJ1-5; 9 bases match TRBD1. CDR3 length equals 15 residues. Germline V gene sequence: CDR1 SEHNR, CDR2 FQNEAQ (reference sequence). V shed 3 bases and J 7 bases; nucleotides not matched to a gene: 7. In nucleotides, the CDR3 is TGTGCCAGCAGCTTGGATGGACAGGGGACACAGCCCCAGCATTTT. Its translation: CASSLDGQGTQPQHF.

The chain carries TRBV30 and TRBJ2-2, with D possibly TRBD2 on 6 matching bases. The length of the CDR3 is 14 residues. Deletions cut 2 bases from V and 1 base from J, with 8 bases between. The V gene's germline CDR1 is GTSNPN and CDR2 SVGIG (reference sequence). CDR3 DNA: TGTGCCTGGAGTCGGGGGATGAACACCGGGGAGCTGTTTTTT. This gives the protein CAWSRGMNTGELFF. Full variable domain (missing parts from reference TRBV30 and TRBJ2-2): SQTIHQWPATLVQPVGSPLSLECTVEGTSNPNLYWYRQAAGRGLQLLFYSVGIGQISSEVPQNLSASRPQDRQFILSSKKLLLSDSGFYLCAWSRGMNTGELFFGEGSRLTVL.

This clonotype showed up just a few times. The genes are TRBV5-1 and TRBJ1-1; possibly TRBD1 for D (5 bases). The CDR3 is 18 amino acids. Per the germline V gene, CDR1 is SGHRS and CDR2 is YFSETQ. Trimming left V 1 base short and J 3 bases short, with 22 bases between. This CDR3 reads CASSLRILRGRGDTEAFF. As DNA, the CDR3 is TGCGCCAGCAGCTTGCGGATACTTAGGGGACGGGGGGACACTGAAGCTTTCTTT.

This chain links TRBV2 with TRBJ2-7; TRBD1 or TRBD2 may be the D gene (9 bases each). Germline V gives CDR1 SNHLY, CDR2 FYNNEI. CDR3 size: 16 residues. Trimming cost V 6 bases and J 6 bases, with 24 bases left between them. CDR3 protein: CASRAGGGDRAVEQYV. CDR3 in DNA: TGTGCCAGCAGGGCCGGCGGGGGGGACAGGGCCGTCGAGCAGTACGTC.

This clonotype was found a few times. This chain joins TRBV10-3 and TRBJ2-7, with 10 bases that match TRBD1. Germline CDR1 ENHRY, CDR2 SYGVKD. The CDR3 totals 17 residues. J gave up 5 bases and V 1 base, and 11 bases lay outside the gene matches. The CDR3 reads CAISEFPRGTGDHEQYV. The CDR3 bases are TGTGCCATCAGTGAGTTCCCCAGAGGGACAGGGGACCACGAGCAGTACGTC.

The chain links TRBV9 to TRBJ2-7, with D possibly being TRBD1 or TRBD2 (5 bases each). Germline V gene lookup returns CDR1 SGDLS and CDR2 YYNGEE. The V end was cut by 2 bases, the J end by 6 bases, with 15 bases between. The CDR3 spans 14 residues. The CDR3 sequence is CASSVGARAGEQYF. DNA of the CDR3: TGTGCCAGCAGCGTTGGGGCCAGGGCGGGCGAGCAGTACTTC.

This clonotype was seen more than once but under ten times. V gene TRBV12-3 or TRBV12-4 combines with J gene TRBJ2-5; no clear D. Trimming took 7 bases from V and 7 from J, leaving 19 bases between them. The CDR3 totals 14 residues. The chain's CDR3 is CASTHSDTPGTQYF. Written as DNA, the CDR3 is TGTGCCAGCACCCACAGTGACACTCCAGGGACCCAGTACTTC.

This clonotype was counted only a few times. The rearrangement uses TRBV5-1 and TRBJ2-5; 7 nucleotides match TRBD2. The CDR3 is 14 amino acids. Per germline, CDR1 SGHRS and CDR2 YFSETQ. V lost 0 bases to trimming and J lost 4 bases; unmatched junction nucleotides: 3. The DNA for the CDR3 is TGCGCCAGCAGCTTGGGGGACTACCTAGAGACCCAGTACTTC. Translation: CASSLGDYLETQYF.

This clonotype appeared a few times. V gene TRBV5-1 combines with J gene TRBJ1-6, with TRBD1 identical over 7 bases. CDR3 length: 15 amino acids. Germline V gene sequence: CDR1 SGHRS, CDR2 YFSETQ. V was clipped by 0 bases and J by 8 bases; unmatched bases: 5. DNA for the CDR3: TGCGCCAGCAGCTTGGTTTTAACAGGGGATTCACCCCTCCACTTT. Protein product: CASSLVLTGDSPLHF.

The chain has TRBV20-1 and TRBJ2-3; 12 bases map to TRBD2. The CDR3 runs 14 residues. V lost 6 bases, J lost 5 bases, and 6 bases stayed unmatched. Germline V CDR1 and CDR2: DFQATT, SNEGSKA (reference sequence). CDR3 nucleotides: TGCAGTGCGAGGGGACTAGCGGGCTTAGATACGCAGTATTTT. Protein: CSARGLAGLDTQYF.

CDR3 loop: CATSRWGSGANVLTF. In DNA form, the CDR3 reads TGTGCCACCAGCAGATGGGGCTCTGGGGCCAACGTCCTGACTTTC. This chain connects TRBV15 to TRBJ2-6; D not certain. CDR3 length: 15 residues. Per the germline V gene, CDR1 is LNHNV and CDR2 is YYDKDF (reference sequence). Trimming left V 2 bases short and J 0 bases short, with 5 bases between.

This clonotype has a handful of counts. This chain joins TRBV25-1 and TRBJ2-1; D remains ambiguous. CDR1 MGHDK and CDR2 SYGVNS come from the germline V gene. The CDR3 consists of 14 residues. V was trimmed by 2 bases and J by 7 bases, leaving 12 bases between them. CDR3: CASSEILGQNEQFF. In nucleotides, the CDR3 is TGTGCCAGCAGTGAAATTTTAGGGCAAAATGAGCAGTTCTTC.